Listed here are 2 T cell receptor beta chains from one sample, sequenced in a study of metastatic and nonmetastatic thyroid tumors. TCRdb re-processed the PCR reads through MiXCR. The sample shows under 100,000 clones, less than 10% of them seen only once. Thyroid surgery was preceded by no treatment in any patient. What was sequenced was blood. The receptors come from a female donor with papillary thyroid cancer or a benign thyroid nodule (not recorded which). Some clones in this sample may be carry-over from other donors' samples.

Many counts were recorded for this clone. The rearrangement links TRBV11-2 to TRBJ2-3, with unresolved D. Trimming took off 5 bases at V and 2 bases at J, with 11 bases between the two ends. The germline gives CDR1 SGHAT, CDR2 FQNNGV. The CDR3 length is 14 residues. CDR3 DNA: TGTGCCAGCAGCGAATCACAGATCACAGATACGCAGTATTTT. It specifies CASSESQITDTQYF.

This clone has more than one count but fewer than ten. The rearrangement links TRBV3-1 to TRBJ2-1, with TRBD2 identical over 10 bases. Germline V gene data show CDR1 as LGHDT and CDR2 as YNNKEL (reference sequence). The J segment lost 6 bases and the V segment lost 5 bases, leaving 4 bases of the junction unmatched. This CDR3 has 14 residues. The CDR3 protein is CASSMSGGANEQFF. CDR3 DNA sequence: TGTGCCAGCAGCATGAGCGGGGGGGCCAATGAGCAGTTCTTC.